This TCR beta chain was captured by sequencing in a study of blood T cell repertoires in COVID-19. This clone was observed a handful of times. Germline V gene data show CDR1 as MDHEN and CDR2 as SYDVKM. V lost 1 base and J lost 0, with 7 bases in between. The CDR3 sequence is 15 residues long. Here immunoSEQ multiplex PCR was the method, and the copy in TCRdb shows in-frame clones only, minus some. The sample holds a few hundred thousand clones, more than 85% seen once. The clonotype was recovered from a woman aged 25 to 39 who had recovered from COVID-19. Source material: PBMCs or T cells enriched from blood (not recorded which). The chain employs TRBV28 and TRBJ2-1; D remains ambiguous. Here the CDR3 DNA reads TGTGCCAGCAGTTTATTTGCCAGCTCCTACAATGAGCAGTTCTTC. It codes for CASSLFASSYNEQFF.